These T cell receptor beta chains were read from a single sample in a study of CD8+ T cells in alopecia areata. Sequenced by immunoSEQ multiplex PCR; TCRdb stores in-frame clones only, minus some. The table includes hundreds of thousands of clones, 58% detected once. The sample consisted of CD4+ T cells sorted from blood, taken at week 24, from a patient treated with tofacitinib. These receptors were taken from a human donor with alopecia areata. Each CDR3 is given with its conserved first and last residue. Each record gives: D gene, V gene, J gene, clone size, CDR3 DNA, CDR3 protein. The D gene is left open where the match is weak. Size tells how often a clone was seen (once, few, many) or the class of an expanded clone, and some rows leave it out.

D: .
V: TRBV4-1
J: TRBJ1-2
size: .
DNA: TGCGCCAGCAGCCACCCCGCAGGGGCGGGGTATGGCTACACCTTC
CDR3: CASSHPAGAGYGYTF

D: .
V: TRBV30
J: TRBJ1-1
size: few
DNA: TGTGCCTGGAGTGTAACCGCGGGCAGACGATTTCCGAACACTGAAGCTTTCTTT
CDR3: CAWSVTAGRRFPNTEAFF

D: .
V: TRBV29-1
J: TRBJ1-2
size: few
DNA: TGCAGCGTTGTTAGCGGCTACACCTTC
CDR3: CSVVSGYTF

D: .
V: TRBV29-1
J: TRBJ1-1
size: once
DNA: TGCAGCGCTAGACAGGTCCCGAACACTGAAGCTTTCTTT
CDR3: CSARQVPNTEAFF

D: .
V: TRBV29-1
J: TRBJ1-2
size: .
DNA: TGCAGCCGGGTCCCGGGCTATGGCTACACCTTC
CDR3: CSRVPGYGYTF

D: .
V: TRBV29-1
J: TRBJ1-2
size: .
DNA: TGCAGCGTTGCTCAGGGCTACACCTTC
CDR3: CSVAQGYTF

D: .
V: TRBV2
J: TRBJ1-2
size: .
DNA: TGTGCCAGCAGTGGGCAAACCCAAGGCCTCTATGGCTACACCTTC
CDR3: CASSGQTQGLYGYTF

D: .
V: TRBV30
J: TRBJ1-3
size: .
DNA: TGTGCCTGGAGTGGGGTTTGGGCTGGAAACACCATATATTTT
CDR3: CAWSGVWAGNTIYF

D: .
V: TRBV30
J: TRBJ1-1
size: .
DNA: TGTGCCTGGAGTGTATCCGGCTTGAACACTGAAGCTTTCTTT
CDR3: CAWSVSGLNTEAFF

D: .
V: TRBV6-5
J: TRBJ2-1
size: .
DNA: TGTGCCAGCATGTTGCGGGTAGGGTACAATGAGCAGTTCTTC
CDR3: CASMLRVGYNEQFF

D: .
V: TRBV29-1
J: TRBJ2-3
size: .
DNA: TGCAGCGTTGATCTCAGAAACACAGATACGCAGTATTTT
CDR3: CSVDLRNTDTQYF

D: TRBD1
V: TRBV27
J: TRBJ1-2
size: .
DNA: TGTGCCAGCAGGGCGGACAGGGGGCATTATATCGGCTATGGCTACACCTTC
CDR3: CASRADRGHYIGYGYTF

D: TRBD1
V: TRBV30
J: TRBJ1-1
size: once
DNA: TGTGCCTGGAGTAGACAGGGAGGGGAATCCCAAGCTTTCTTT
CDR3: CAWSRQGGESQAFF

D: .
V: TRBV2
J: TRBJ2-1
size: .
DNA: TGTGCCAGCAGTGGGTACAATGAGCAGTTCTTC
CDR3: CASSGYNEQFF

D: .
V: TRBV29-1
J: TRBJ2-7
size: .
DNA: TGCAGCGTCGGCACAGGGTCCTACGAGCAGTACTTC
CDR3: CSVGTGSYEQYF

D: .
V: TRBV20-1
J: TRBJ1-2
size: .
DNA: TGCAGTGTTCAGGAGGGCTATGGCTACACCTTC
CDR3: CSVQEGYGYTF

D: .
V: TRBV19
J: TRBJ1-4
size: .
DNA: TGTGCCAGTAGTAACACCGATGCAACTAATGAAAAACTGTTTTTT
CDR3: CASSNTDATNEKLFF

D: .
V: TRBV29-1
J: TRBJ2-6
size: few
DNA: TGCAGCTTCCGGGGGACTGGGGCCAACGTCCTGACTTTC
CDR3: CSFRGTGANVLTF

D: .
V: TRBV15
J: TRBJ1-1
size: .
DNA: TGTGCCACCAGCAGAGATGAGGGGGAGGCTTTCTTT
CDR3: CATSRDEGEAFF

D: .
V: TRBV7-9
J: TRBJ2-3
size: .
DNA: TGTGCCAGCAGCTTAGTGGGGTTAGATACGCAGTATTTT
CDR3: CASSLVGLDTQYF

D: .
V: TRBV18
J: TRBJ2-6
size: .
DNA: TGTGCCAGCTCACCAGTAACTGGGGCCAACGTCCTGACTTTC
CDR3: CASSPVTGANVLTF

D: .
V: TRBV30
J: TRBJ1-4
size: .
DNA: TGTGCCTGGACGGGCGGGGCCAGCGAAAAACTGTTTTTT
CDR3: CAWTGGASEKLFF

D: TRBD1
V: TRBV29-1
J: TRBJ2-5
size: .
DNA: TGCAGCGTAGCCGGGACAGTTGAAGAGACCCAGTACTTC
CDR3: CSVAGTVEETQYF

D: .
V: TRBV12-2
J: TRBJ2-7
size: .
DNA: TGTGCAAGTCGCTTAGCTAGGGCCGGGAGAAGGCAGTACTTC
CDR3: CASRLARAGRRQYF

D: TRBD1
V: TRBV6-1
J: TRBJ2-7
size: few
DNA: TGTGCCAGCAGTGAATCTGAACAGGGGTCCTACGAGCAGTACTTC
CDR3: CASSESEQGSYEQYF

D: .
V: TRBV30
J: TRBJ2-6
size: .
DNA: TGTGCCTGGAGTGGGGCCAACGTCCTGACTTTC
CDR3: CAWSGANVLTF

D: TRBD2
V: TRBV30
J: TRBJ2-3
size: .
DNA: TGTGCCTGGAGTCTTGGACTAGCGGGGGCTTCTAGCACAGATACGCAGTATTTT
CDR3: CAWSLGLAGASSTDTQYF

D: TRBD1
V: TRBV30
J: TRBJ2-5
size: .
DNA: TGTGCCTGGGAGGCCAACAGGGGGCTGGGGGAGCAGTACTTC
CDR3: CAWEANRGLGEQYF

D: .
V: TRBV30
J: TRBJ2-3
size: few
DNA: TGTGCCTGGAGAATACAGGGCGGGCACGCAGATACGCAGTATTTT
CDR3: CAWRIQGGHADTQYF